The 19 T cell receptor beta chains reported below all come from one sample, sequenced in a study of control samples from healthy donors and cancer patients. Assay: immunoSEQ multiplex PCR; the TCRdb copy retains only in-frame clones and omits some. There are some 130,000 clones in the sample; around 90% occur only once, and about 2.3% lies in the top ten. The sample comprised blood. These receptor sequences come from a man aged 35 to 55 in good health.

The chain has TRBV7-2 and TRBJ2-3; 7 bases map to TRBD1. Per germline, CDR1 SGHTA and CDR2 FQGNSA. CDR3 length equals 14 residues. The J segment lost 3 bases and the V segment lost 4 bases, leaving 4 bases of the junction unmatched. The CDR3 protein is CASSSPTGTDTQYF. DNA for the CDR3: TGTGCCAGCAGCTCCCCGACAGGGACAGATACGCAGTATTTT.

There are a few counts of this clone. The CDR3 DNA sequence: TGCAGCGTTGAAGGGGCTGTTCAAGAGACCCAGTACTTC. This sequence encodes CSVEGAVQETQYF. The chain recombines TRBV29-1 with TRBJ2-5; D is uncertain. The CDR3 has 13 amino acids. V lost 1 base and J 2 bases, leaving 8 bases between the germline ends. Germline-derived CDR1 and CDR2 are SQVTM and ANQGSEA.

This clone was found once. This chain joins TRBV9 and TRBJ1-5, with D uncertain. In germline, CDR1 is SGDLS, CDR2 YYNGEE. This CDR3 contains 13 residues. Trimming pared 7 bases from V and 3 bases from J, leaving 11 bases between. The CDR3 bases are TGTGCCAGCTCCCCCTATGACAATCAGCCCCAGCATTTT. Residues: CASSPYDNQPQHF.

The chain is built from TRBV27 and TRBJ1-1; no clear D gene. This CDR3 is 13 amino acids long. The germline CDR1 and CDR2 sequences are MNHEY and SMNVEV (reference sequence). With 0 bases removed from V and 9 bases from J, the gap between germline ends came to 11 bases. CDR3 in amino acids: CASSLSVRYKAFF. The CDR3 nucleotides are TGTGCCAGCAGTTTATCGGTGCGGTATAAAGCTTTCTTT.

The rearrangement links TRBV14 to TRBJ2-3, with a possible D match to TRBD1 (5 bases). CDR3 size: 15 residues. CDR1 SGHDN and CDR2 FVKESK come from the germline V gene. The V end lost 3 bases, the J end lost 0 bases, and 10 bases lay between the germline ends. The CDR3 DNA sequence: TGTGCCAGCAGCCAGCAGGGTCCTAGCACAGATACGCAGTATTTT. It encodes CASSQQGPSTDTQYF.

The chain combines TRBV15 with TRBJ1-5; possible D gene TRBD1, 5 bases. V was trimmed by 2 bases and J by 3 bases, leaving 8 bases between them. The CDR3 extends over 14 amino acids. Germline loops: CDR1 LNHNV, CDR2 YYDKDF (reference sequence). The CDR3 sequence is CATSRRGINQPQHF. As DNA, the CDR3 is TGTGCCACCAGCAGACGGGGGATCAATCAGCCCCAGCATTTT.

The count of this clone is one. The rearrangement joins TRBV28 to TRBJ1-2; 9 positions match TRBD1. CDR1 and CDR2 from the germline V gene are MDHEN and SYDVKM. Unmatched junction bases numbered 20, after V lost 8 bases and J lost 7 bases. This CDR3 has 17 amino acids. CDR3 region: CASPHPGQGFVGSGYTF. Written as DNA, the CDR3 is TGTGCCAGCCCGCACCCCGGACAGGGGTTTGTGGGGAGTGGCTACACCTTC.

The gene calls are TRBV30 and TRBJ1-5; D not certain. From germline, CDR1 is GTSNPN and CDR2 SVGIG (reference sequence). The V end was cut by 2 bases, the J end by 1 base, with 15 bases between. This CDR3 region has 16 residues. CDR3 bases: TGTGCCTGGAGTACTGACCCCGGTGTGAGCAATCAGCCCCAGCATTTT. It is translated as CAWSTDPGVSNQPQHF.

As DNA, the CDR3 is TGTGCCAGCAGCTTGGCTTACACTGAAGCTTTCTTT. It specifies CASSLAYTEAFF. The J gene is TRBJ1-1, the V gene TRBV5-6; D gene uncertain. V was shortened by 0 bases and J by 3 bases, with 3 bases between the two germline ends. Germline CDR1 SGHDT, CDR2 YYEEEE. This CDR3 contains 12 residues.

The chain uses TRBV5-1 and TRBJ1-1; D remains ambiguous. The CDR3 has 13 residues. Germline V gene lookup returns CDR1 SGHRS and CDR2 YFSETQ. Trimming removed 6 bases from V and 5 bases from J, with 14 bases in between. The CDR3 is CASIGPGGTEAFF. The CDR3 nucleotides are TGCGCCAGCATCGGACCGGGAGGGACTGAAGCTTTCTTT.

This chain connects TRBV6-5 to TRBJ2-3; a possible D gene is TRBD2 (6 bases). The germline V gene has CDR1 MNHEY and CDR2 SVGAGI. With 6 bases removed from V and 8 bases from J, the gap between germline ends came to 18 bases. The CDR3 runs to 14 residues. Written as DNA, the CDR3 is TGTGCCAGCAGGGAGGGAGCCCAGCACGGTACGCAGTATTTT. This translates into CASREGAQHGTQYF.

This chain connects TRBV5-1 to TRBJ2-2; weak D call: TRBD2 (5 bases). The CDR3 sequence is 18 residues long. Germline-derived CDR1 and CDR2 are SGHRS and YFSETQ. V dropped 2 bases and J dropped 4 bases, with 21 bases sitting between them. The DNA of the CDR3 is TGCGCCAGCAGCTTACTTCCTGAAGCGGTCGGTGGCACCGGGGAGCTGTTTTTT. Translated, it gives CASSLLPEAVGGTGELFF.

This clone was seen a single time. The chain combines TRBV4-1 with TRBJ2-5; D assignment may be TRBD1 or TRBD2 (6 bases each). The CDR3 contains 16 residues. In germline, CDR1 is MGHRA, CDR2 YSYEKL. V was clipped by 1 base and J by 4 bases, with 16 bases between them. The CDR3: CASSQVGRGVGETQYF. For the CDR3, the DNA is TGCGCCAGCAGCCAAGTGGGAAGGGGGGTCGGAGAGACCCAGTACTTC.

The chain recombines TRBV12-3 or TRBV12-4 with TRBJ2-7, with D perhaps TRBD1 (6 bases). V was pared by 6 bases and J by 6 bases, with 15 bases between. This CDR3 region has 13 residues. CDR3 bases: TGTGCCAGCAGCCAGGGGAGTCTCGCCGAGCAGTACTTC. Translated, it gives CASSQGSLAEQYF.

Only a few counts were recorded for this clone. V is TRBV5-1 and J is TRBJ1-1, with D unclear. This CDR3 has 13 residues. The germline V gene has CDR1 SGHRS and CDR2 YFSETQ. Trimming shortened V by 4 bases and J by 1 base, and 8 bases separated the two germline ends. The CDR3 here is CASSELRNTEAFF. The CDR3 DNA is TGCGCCAGCAGCGAACTAAGGAACACTGAAGCTTTCTTT.

This clone was counted a few times. This rearrangement joins TRBV28 to TRBJ2-7, with D tentatively TRBD1 (6 bases). The CDR3 is made up of 16 amino acids. Trimming took off 4 bases at V and 2 bases at J, with 18 bases between the two ends. Germline V gene sequence: CDR1 MDHEN, CDR2 SYDVKM. The CDR3 loop is CASSSLRGQRAYEQYF. The CDR3 DNA follows: TGTGCCAGCAGTTCCCTCCGTGGACAGCGAGCCTACGAGCAGTACTTC.

In its sample, this clone was seen once. The chain couples TRBV6-5 to TRBJ2-5, with 7 bases lining up with TRBD2. This CDR3 comprises 14 residues. The V gene end was trimmed by 8 bases and the J gene end by 1 base; junction bases not matched to a gene: 7. CDR1 MNHEY and CDR2 SVGAGI come from the germline V gene. CDR3: CASGVGGSQETQYF. The DNA for the CDR3 is TGTGCCAGCGGGGTCGGGGGGAGCCAAGAGACCCAGTACTTC.

CDR3 bases: TGTGCCAGCAGGGACAGGGGTTATAATGAAAAACTGTTTTTT. This translates into CASRDRGYNEKLFF. The chain uses TRBV6-5 and TRBJ1-4; 9 bases fit TRBD1. The J segment lost 4 bases and the V segment lost 6 bases, leaving 3 bases of the junction unmatched. Germline CDR1 reads MNHEY; CDR2 reads SVGAGI. The CDR3 contains 14 residues.

As to this clone: Relative to the germline gene, one junction end is altered; a read error may explain this. The chain couples TRBV29-1 to TRBJ2-4; D is uncertain. From germline, CDR1 is SQVTM and CDR2 ANQGSEA. The CDR3 consists of 13 residues. CDR3 bases: TGCAGCGTTGTATCACCACTCGAAAACGTTCAGTACTTC. It codes for CSVVSPLENVQYF. Drawing the rest from reference TRBV29-1 and TRBJ2-4, the complete variable domain is SAVISQKPSRDICQRGTSLTIQCQVDSQVTMMFWYRQQPGQSLTLIATANQGSEATYESGFVIDKFPISRPNLTFSTLTVSNMSPEDSSIYLCSVVSPLENVQYFGAGTRLSVL.